Following are 3 T cell receptor beta chains from one sample sequenced in a study of blood T cells in healthy people across ages (dated by TCRdb to the mid-2010s). Library preparation was by 5' RACE. TCRdb records Illumina HiSeq 2500 as the sequencer. A second PCR of roughly 6 to 11 cycles was run with a J-beta primer mix and a sample-barcoded 5' primer. The public reads were quality trimmed at Q25 with fastp and then assembled into clones with MiXCR by TCRdb, keeping productive beta chains. Entries are consolidated by CDR3 protein sequence, retaining the most common genes and DNA. This sample has about a million distinct CDR3 sequences in its table, and roughly two fifths of those were observed once. The ten largest clones represent over 10% of the sample. Sequenced sample: blood. Source of these receptors: a man between 18 and 29 years old in good health.

Notes on this clonotype: The germline gene is not matched at one end of the junction; a read error may be the cause. The rearrangement uses TRBV7-9 and TRBJ1-5; D possibly corresponds to TRBD1 (6 bases). The CDR3 covers 16 residues. Germline CDR1 SEHNR, CDR2 FQNEAQ (reference sequence). This CDR3 reads CASSLGDPGGNQPQHF. In DNA form, the CDR3 reads TGTGCCAGCAGTTTAGGGGACCCAGGGGGCAATCAGCCCCAGCATTTT. Supplemented by reference TRBV7-9 and TRBJ1-5, the full variable domain reads DTGVSQNPRHKITKRGQNVTFRCDPISEHNRLYWYRQTLGQGPEFLTYFQNEAQLEKSRLLSDRFSAERPKGSFSTLEIQRTEQGDSAMYLCASSLGDPGGNQPQHFGDGTRLSIL.

This clonotype was picked up a small number of times. The CDR3 DNA sequence: TGTGCCAGCAGTTCTCTAGCGTATACCACAGATACGCAGTATTTT. It specifies CASSSLAYTTDTQYF. This chain uses TRBV6-2 or TRBV6-3 with TRBJ2-3; weak D call: TRBD2 (6 bases). Looked up from germline, CDR1 is MNHEY and CDR2 is SVGEGT. Trimming cost V 4 bases and J 2 bases, with 13 bases left between them. This CDR3 is 15 amino acids long.

This clonotype was recorded a few times. The gene calls are TRBV20-1 and TRBJ2-3; D is unclear. The V and J ends lost 1 base and 1 base respectively, with 12 bases between them. Per germline, CDR1 DFQATT and CDR2 SNEGSKA (reference sequence). This CDR3 spans 15 amino acids. The CDR3 protein is CSARVSLVRTDTQYF. CDR3 sequence (DNA): TGCAGTGCTAGAGTGAGCCTAGTGCGCACAGATACGCAGTATTTT.